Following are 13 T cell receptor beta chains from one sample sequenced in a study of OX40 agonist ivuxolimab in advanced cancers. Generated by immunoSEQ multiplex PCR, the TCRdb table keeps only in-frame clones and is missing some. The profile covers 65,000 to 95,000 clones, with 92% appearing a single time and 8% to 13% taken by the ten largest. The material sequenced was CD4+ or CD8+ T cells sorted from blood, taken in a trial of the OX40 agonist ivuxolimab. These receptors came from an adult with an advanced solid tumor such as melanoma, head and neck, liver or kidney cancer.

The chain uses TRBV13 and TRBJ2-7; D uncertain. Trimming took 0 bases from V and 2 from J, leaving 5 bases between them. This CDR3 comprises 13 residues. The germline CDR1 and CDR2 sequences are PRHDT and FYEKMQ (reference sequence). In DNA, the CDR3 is TGTGCCAGCAGCTTAGGCCAGACCTACGAGCAGTACTTC. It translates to CASSLGQTYEQYF.

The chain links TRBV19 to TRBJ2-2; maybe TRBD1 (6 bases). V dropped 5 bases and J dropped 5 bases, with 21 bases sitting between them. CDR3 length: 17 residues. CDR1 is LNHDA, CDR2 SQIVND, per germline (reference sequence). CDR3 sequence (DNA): TGTGCCAGTAGTCCAAGGGGGTTGGCCGACCGTACCGGGGAGCTGTTTTTT. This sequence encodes CASSPRGLADRTGELFF.

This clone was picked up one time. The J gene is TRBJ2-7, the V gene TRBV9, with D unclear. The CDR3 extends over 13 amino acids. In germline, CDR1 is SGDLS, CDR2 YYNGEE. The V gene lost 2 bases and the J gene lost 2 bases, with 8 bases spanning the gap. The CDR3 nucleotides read TGTGCCAGCAGCGTCAGCCCTACCTACGAGCAGTACTTC. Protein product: CASSVSPTYEQYF.

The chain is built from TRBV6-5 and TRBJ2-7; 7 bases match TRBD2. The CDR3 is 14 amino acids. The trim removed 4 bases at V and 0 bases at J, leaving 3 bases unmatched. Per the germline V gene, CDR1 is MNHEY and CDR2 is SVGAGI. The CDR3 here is CASSWGGSSYEQYF. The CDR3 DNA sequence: TGTGCCAGCAGTTGGGGGGGGAGCTCCTACGAGCAGTACTTC.

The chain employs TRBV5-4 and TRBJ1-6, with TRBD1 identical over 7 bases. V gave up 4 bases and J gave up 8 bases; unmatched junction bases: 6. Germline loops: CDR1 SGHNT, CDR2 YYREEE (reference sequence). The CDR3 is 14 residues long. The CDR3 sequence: CASSDRDSYSPLHF. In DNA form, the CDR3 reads TGTGCCAGCAGCGACCGGGACAGCTATTCACCCCTCCACTTT.

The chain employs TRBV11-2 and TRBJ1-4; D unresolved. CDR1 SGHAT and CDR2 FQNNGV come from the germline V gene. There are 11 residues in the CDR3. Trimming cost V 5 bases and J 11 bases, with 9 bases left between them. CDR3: CASSDLGKLFF. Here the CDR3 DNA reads TGTGCCAGCAGCGATCTGGGGAAACTGTTTTTT.

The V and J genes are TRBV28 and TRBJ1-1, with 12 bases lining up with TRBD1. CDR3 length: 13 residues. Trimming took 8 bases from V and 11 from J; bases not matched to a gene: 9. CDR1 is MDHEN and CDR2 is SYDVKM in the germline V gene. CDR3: CASGDRGRLEAFF. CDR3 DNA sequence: TGTGCCAGCGGGGACAGGGGGCGCCTGGAGGCTTTCTTT.

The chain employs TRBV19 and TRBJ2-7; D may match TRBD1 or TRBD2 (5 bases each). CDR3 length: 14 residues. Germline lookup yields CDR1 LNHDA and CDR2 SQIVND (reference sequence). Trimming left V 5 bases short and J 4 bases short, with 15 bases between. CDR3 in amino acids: CASSPGPTIYEQYF. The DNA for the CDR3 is TGTGCCAGTAGTCCGGGACCTACAATTTACGAGCAGTACTTC.

The CDR3 reads CASSELAGLAENTGELFF. Written as DNA, the CDR3 is TGTGCCAGCAGTGAATTGGCCGGACTAGCGGAAAACACCGGGGAGCTGTTTTTT. This chain connects TRBV25-1 to TRBJ2-2; 10 bases are a match to TRBD2. V was pared by 1 base and J by 2 bases, with 7 bases of the junction left unmatched. Germline V gene data show CDR1 as MGHDK and CDR2 as SYGVNS. This CDR3 region has 18 residues.

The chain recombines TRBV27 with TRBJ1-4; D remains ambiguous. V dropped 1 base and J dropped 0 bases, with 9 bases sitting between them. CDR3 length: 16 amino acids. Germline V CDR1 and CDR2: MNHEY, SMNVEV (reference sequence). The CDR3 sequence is CASSLLAASTNEKLFF. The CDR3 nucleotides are TGTGCCAGCAGTTTATTGGCGGCCTCAACTAATGAAAAACTGTTTTTT.

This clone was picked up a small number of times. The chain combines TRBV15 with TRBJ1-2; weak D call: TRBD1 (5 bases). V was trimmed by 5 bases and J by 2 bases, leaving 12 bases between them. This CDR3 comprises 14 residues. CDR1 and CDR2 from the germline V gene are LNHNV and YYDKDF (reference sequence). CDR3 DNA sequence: TGTGCCACCAGCCCCAGGGAAGGGAACTATGGCTACACCTTC. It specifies CATSPREGNYGYTF.

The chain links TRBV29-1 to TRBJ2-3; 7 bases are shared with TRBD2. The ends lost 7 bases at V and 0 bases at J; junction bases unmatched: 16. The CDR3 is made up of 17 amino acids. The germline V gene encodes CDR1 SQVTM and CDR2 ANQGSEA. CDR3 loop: CSAARAGETASTDTQYF. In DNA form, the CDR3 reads TGCAGCGCCGCCCGCGCGGGGGAGACTGCTAGCACAGATACGCAGTATTTT.

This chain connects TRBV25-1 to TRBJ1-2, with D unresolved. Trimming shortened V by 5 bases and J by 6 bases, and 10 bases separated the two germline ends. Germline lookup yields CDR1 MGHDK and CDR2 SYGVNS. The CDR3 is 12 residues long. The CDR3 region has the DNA TGTGCCAGCAGTTGGGCCGCCGATGGCTACACCTTC. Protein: CASSWAADGYTF.